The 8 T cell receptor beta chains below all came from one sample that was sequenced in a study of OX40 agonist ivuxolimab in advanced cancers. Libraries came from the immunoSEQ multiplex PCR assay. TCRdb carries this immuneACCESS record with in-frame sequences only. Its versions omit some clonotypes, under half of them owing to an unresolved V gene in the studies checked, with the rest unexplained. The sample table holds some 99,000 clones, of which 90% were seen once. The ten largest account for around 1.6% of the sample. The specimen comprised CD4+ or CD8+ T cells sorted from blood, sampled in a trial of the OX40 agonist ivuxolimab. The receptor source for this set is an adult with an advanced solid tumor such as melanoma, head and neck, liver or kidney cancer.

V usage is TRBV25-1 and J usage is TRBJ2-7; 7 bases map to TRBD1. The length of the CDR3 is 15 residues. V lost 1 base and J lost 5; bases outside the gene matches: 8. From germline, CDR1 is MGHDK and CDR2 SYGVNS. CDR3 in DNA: TGTGCCAGCAGTGAATCGGCAGGGGGTCTAGACGAGCAGTACTTC. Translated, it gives CASSESAGGLDEQYF.

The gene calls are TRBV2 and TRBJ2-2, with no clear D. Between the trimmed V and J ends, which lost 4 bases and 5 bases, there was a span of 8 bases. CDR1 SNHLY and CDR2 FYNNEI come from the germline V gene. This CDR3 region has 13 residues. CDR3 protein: CASSGAETGELFF. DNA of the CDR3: TGTGCCAGCAGTGGGGCAGAGACCGGGGAGCTGTTTTTT. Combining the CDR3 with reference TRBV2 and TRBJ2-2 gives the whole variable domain EPEVTQTPSHQVTQMGQEVILRCVPISNHLYFYWYRQILGQKVEFLVSFYNNEISEKSEIFDDQFSVERPDGSNFTLKIRSTKLEDSAMYFCASSGAETGELFFGEGSRLTVL.

The CDR3 DNA sequence: TGTGCCAGCACTCCCCTGGGGGCTAGTTCTCCCGGGGAGCTGTTTTTT. It specifies CASTPLGASSPGELFF. The chain is built from TRBV7-9 and TRBJ2-2, with D perhaps TRBD1 (6 bases). From germline, CDR1 is SEHNR and CDR2 FQNEAQ (reference sequence). The CDR3 is 16 residues long. Trimming left V 7 bases short and J 6 bases short, with 21 bases between.

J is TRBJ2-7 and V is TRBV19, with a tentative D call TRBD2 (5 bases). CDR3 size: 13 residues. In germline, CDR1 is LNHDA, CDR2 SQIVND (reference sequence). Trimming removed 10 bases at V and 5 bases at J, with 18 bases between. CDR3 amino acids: CANRDGGSDEQYF. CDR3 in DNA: TGTGCCAATAGGGATGGCGGGTCCGACGAGCAGTACTTC. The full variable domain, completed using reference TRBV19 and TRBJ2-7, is DGGITQSPKYLFRKEGQNVTLSCEQNLNHDAMYWYRQDPGQGLRLIYYSQIVNDFQKGDIAEGYSVSREKKESFPLTVTSAQKNPTAFYLCANRDGGSDEQYFGPGTRLTVT.

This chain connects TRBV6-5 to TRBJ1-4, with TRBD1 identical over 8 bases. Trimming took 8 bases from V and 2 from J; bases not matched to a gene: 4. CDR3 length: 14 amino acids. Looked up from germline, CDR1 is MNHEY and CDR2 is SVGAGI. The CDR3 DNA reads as TGTGCCAGCCGGACAGGGCACACTAATGAAAAACTGTTTTTT. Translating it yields CASRTGHTNEKLFF.

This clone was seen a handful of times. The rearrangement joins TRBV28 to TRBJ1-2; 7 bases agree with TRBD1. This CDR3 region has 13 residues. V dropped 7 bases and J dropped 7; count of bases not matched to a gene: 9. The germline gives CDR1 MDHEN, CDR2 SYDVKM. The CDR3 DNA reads TGTGCCAGCACAGGACAGGCGCGTTTTGGCTACACCTTC. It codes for CASTGQARFGYTF.

CDR3 amino acids: CATSLAGGPGEQFF. DNA for the CDR3: TGTGCCACCTCACTAGCGGGAGGGCCAGGGGAGCAGTTCTTC. V gene TRBV19 combines with J gene TRBJ2-1, with 13 bases aligning to TRBD2. V was pared by 10 bases and J by 10 bases, with 10 bases of the junction left unmatched. The CDR3 has 14 amino acids. In germline, CDR1 is LNHDA, CDR2 SQIVND (reference sequence).

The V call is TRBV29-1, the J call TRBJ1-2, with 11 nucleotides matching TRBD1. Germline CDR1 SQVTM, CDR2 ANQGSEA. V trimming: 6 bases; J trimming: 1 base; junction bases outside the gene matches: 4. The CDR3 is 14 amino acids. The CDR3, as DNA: TGCAGCGTCGGACAGGGGGCTAGTAACTATGGCTACACCTTC. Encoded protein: CSVGQGASNYGYTF.